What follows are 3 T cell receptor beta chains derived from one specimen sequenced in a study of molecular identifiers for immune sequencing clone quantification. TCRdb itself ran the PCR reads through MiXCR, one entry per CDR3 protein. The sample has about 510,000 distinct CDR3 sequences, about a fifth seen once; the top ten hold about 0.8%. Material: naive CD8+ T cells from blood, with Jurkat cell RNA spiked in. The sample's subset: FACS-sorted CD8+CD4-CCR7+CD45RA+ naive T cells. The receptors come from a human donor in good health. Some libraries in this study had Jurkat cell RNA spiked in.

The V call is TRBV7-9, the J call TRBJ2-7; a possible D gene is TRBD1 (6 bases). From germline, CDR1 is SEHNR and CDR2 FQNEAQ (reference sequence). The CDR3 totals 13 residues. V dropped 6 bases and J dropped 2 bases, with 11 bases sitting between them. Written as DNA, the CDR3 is TGTGCCAGCAGTGACAGGACACCCTACGAGCAGTACTTC. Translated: CASSDRTPYEQYF.

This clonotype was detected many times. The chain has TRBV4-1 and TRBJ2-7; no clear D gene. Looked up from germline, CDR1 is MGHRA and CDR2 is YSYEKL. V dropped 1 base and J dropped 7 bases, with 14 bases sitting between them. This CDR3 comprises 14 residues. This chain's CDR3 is CASSQGHQVGEQYF. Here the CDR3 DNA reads TGCGCCAGCAGCCAAGGACATCAGGTGGGGGAGCAGTACTTC.

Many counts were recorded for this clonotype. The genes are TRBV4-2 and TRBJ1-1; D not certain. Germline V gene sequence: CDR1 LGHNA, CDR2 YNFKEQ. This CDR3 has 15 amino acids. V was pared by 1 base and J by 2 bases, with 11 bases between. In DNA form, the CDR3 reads TGTGCCAGCAGCCAAGTTTCTATCTCTAACACTGAAGCTTTCTTT. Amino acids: CASSQVSISNTEAFF.